This TCR beta chain is from a study of T cells in Graves' hyperthyroidism and ophthalmopathy (dated by TCRdb to the late 2010s). The study in broad terms: Peripheral blood samples were taken at the time of initial diagnosis, prior to any treatment. The 100 or so discovery patients were divided at random into training and test sets in a 7:3 ratio. According to the paper, TCR Vbeta CDR3 sequencing was carried out on about 140 peripheral blood samples, which came from 40 to 45 ophthalmopathy, some 73 hyperthyroidism and approximately 17 progressor patients. Once sampling was done, hyperthyroidism patients were given methimazole at a starting dose of 30 mg daily, whereas ophthalmopathy patients were given high-dose intravenous methylprednisolone. The study also compared thyroid tissue and blood T-cell repertoires from several Graves' hyperthyroidism patients. TCR V-J signatures able to tell the groups apart were searched for in a discovery cohort of 100 patients, of whom roughly 42 had Graves' ophthalmopathy and under 65 had stable Graves' hyperthyroidism. An independent validation cohort of under 20 hyperthyroidism patients and approximately 17 patients who later progressed to ophthalmopathy tested prospective prediction of ophthalmopathy.

The TCR beta CDR3 regions were amplified from the RNA transcripts. The first round of RT-PCR for the TCR CDR3 was performed with the HTBI primer set and the Qiagen OneStep RT-PCR kit. The libraries were constructed in a second round of multiplex PCR and then size-selected and purified. Paired-end sequencing of the libraries was performed with 100 bp reads on an Illumina HiSeq2000. In the original analysis: Raw data were processed with SOAPnuke, discarding reads with adapters, uncalled bases, mean Phred below 15, or no exact constant-primer or identifier match. High-quality paired reads were merged using COPE v1.2.5, and each unique nucleotide sequence was defined as a clonotype. Clonotypes were aligned to IMGT TRBV, TRBD and TRBJ reference segments using MiTCR v1.1. The analysis included only V-J combinations with a frequency above 0.0001, which together covered 99.2% of the repertoires. The TCS score was defined as the ratio of F50 (clonal expansion) to E x V (chaos), calculated using BLOSUM62-based TCRdist between CDR3 peptides within each V-J. Welch's t-statistics and random forest reduced some 510 V-J features to roughly 13, which were used in a naive Bayes classifier (R e1071). TCRdb's own reprocessing of the public reads used fastp at Q25 and MiXCR and kept productive beta chains. Under each unique CDR3 protein, matching rows form one entry showing the most common genes and DNA. Clone size and V and J calls follow TCRdb, not the original study. In this sample the table shows 490,000 or so distinct CDR3 sequences, 20% to 25% of which occur a single time. The ten largest clones represent about 53% of the sample.

General study outcomes and caveats: Most expanded thyroid clonotypes (frequency above 0.001) were also detected in blood, a finding suggesting that blood repertoires may reflect thyroid immune responses. Sample size was not statistically predetermined, and blinding of investigators to group allocation was not performed. During validation, the model predicted progression to ophthalmopathy a median of about 5.9 months ahead of onset, with roughly 65% sensitivity and 72.22% specificity. A 13 V-J signature model separated ophthalmopathy from stable hyperthyroidism, with about 90% sensitivity and roughly 84% specificity in cross-validation and 80%/75% in testing.

In the ophthalmopathy patients, disease was moderately to severely active, with a Clinical Activity Score of 3 or more, a NOSPECS grade of 4 or more, and a duration of less than 3 months. Patients with uncontrolled infections, other autoimmune diseases, pregnancy or lactation were excluded. Diagnoses were based on clinical symptoms, serum thyroxine and TRAb, thyroid ultrasound and orbital computed tomography. PBMCs were isolated from 7.5 to 10 ml of fresh peripheral blood by Ficoll-Paque density gradient centrifugation. Trizol reagent was used to extract total RNA, and RNA quality was then checked on an Agilent 2100 Bioanalyzer. This clonotype showed up just a few times. Its antigen is currently not known. There are no base qualities to consult, and no much larger clone falls within one base. The receptor was isolated from a woman in her 70s with Graves' ophthalmopathy. Sequenced material: blood.

The nucleotides read TGTGCCAGCAGCCAAGATCACACTAGCGGTCTTGGGCAGTACTTC. This yields the protein CASSQDHTSGLGQYF. The chain was built from TRBV3-1 and TRBJ2-7, and TRBD2 aligns with 8 junction nucleotides. For this chain, trimming is 0 bases at the V end and 9 bases at the J end, and the number of junction bases without a gene match is 10. CDR1 is given as LGHDT and CDR2 as YNNKEL, both from the germline V gene (reference sequence). The CDR3, from cysteine to phenylalanine, totals 15 residues. Only CDR3 DNA remains: 45 bases, in frame from the first base.